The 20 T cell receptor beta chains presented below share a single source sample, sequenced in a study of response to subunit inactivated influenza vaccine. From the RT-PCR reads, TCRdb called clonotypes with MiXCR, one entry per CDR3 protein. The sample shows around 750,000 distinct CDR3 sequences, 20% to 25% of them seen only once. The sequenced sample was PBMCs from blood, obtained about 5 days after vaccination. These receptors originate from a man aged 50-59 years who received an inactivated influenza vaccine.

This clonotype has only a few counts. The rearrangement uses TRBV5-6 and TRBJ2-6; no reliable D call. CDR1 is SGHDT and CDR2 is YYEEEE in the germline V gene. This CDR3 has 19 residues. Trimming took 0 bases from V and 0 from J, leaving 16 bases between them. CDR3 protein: CASSLVYLGRDSGANVLTF. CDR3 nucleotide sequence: TGTGCCAGCAGCTTGGTCTATCTTGGGCGAGACTCTGGGGCCAACGTCCTGACTTTC.

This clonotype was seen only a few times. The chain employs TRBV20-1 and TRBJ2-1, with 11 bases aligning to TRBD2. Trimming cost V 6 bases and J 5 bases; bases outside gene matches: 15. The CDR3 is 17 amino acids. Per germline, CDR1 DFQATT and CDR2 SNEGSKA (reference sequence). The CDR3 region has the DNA TGCAGTGCCTTAACGCGCTCGGGACTAGCGGCGAACAATGAGCAGTTCTTC. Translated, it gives CSALTRSGLAANNEQFF.

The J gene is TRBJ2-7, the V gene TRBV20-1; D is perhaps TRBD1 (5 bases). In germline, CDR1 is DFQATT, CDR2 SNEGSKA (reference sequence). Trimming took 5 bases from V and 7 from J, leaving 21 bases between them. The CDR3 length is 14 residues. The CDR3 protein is CSAAIDSQGWEQYF. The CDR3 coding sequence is TGCAGTGCTGCGATCGACAGCCAAGGGTGGGAGCAGTACTTC.

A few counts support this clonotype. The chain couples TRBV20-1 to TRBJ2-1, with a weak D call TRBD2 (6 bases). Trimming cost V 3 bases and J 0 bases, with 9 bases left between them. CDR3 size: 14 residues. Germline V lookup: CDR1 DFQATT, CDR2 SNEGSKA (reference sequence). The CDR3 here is CSASSGGSYNEQFF. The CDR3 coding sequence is TGCAGTGCTAGTTCCGGGGGCTCCTACAATGAGCAGTTCTTC.

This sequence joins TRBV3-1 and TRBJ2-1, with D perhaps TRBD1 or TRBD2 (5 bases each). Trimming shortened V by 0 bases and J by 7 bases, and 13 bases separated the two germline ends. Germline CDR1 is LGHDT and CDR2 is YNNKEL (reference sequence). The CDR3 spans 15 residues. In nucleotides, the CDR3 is TGTGCCAGCAGCCAAGATCGAGGGGAGTGGAATGAGCAGTTCTTC. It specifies CASSQDRGEWNEQFF.

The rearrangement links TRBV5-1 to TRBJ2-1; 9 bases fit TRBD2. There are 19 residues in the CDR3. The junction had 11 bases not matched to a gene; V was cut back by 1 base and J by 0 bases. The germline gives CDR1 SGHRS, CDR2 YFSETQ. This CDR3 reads CASSLKGGLAGNSYNEQFF. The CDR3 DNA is TGCGCCAGCAGCTTGAAGGGGGGCCTAGCGGGAAACTCCTACAATGAGCAGTTCTTC. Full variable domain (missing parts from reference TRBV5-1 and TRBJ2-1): KAGVTQTPRYLIKTRGQQVTLSCSPISGHRSVSWYQQTPGQGLQFLFEYFSETQRNKGNFPGRFSGRQFSNSRSEMNVSTLELGDSALYLCASSLKGGLAGNSYNEQFFGPGTRLTVL.

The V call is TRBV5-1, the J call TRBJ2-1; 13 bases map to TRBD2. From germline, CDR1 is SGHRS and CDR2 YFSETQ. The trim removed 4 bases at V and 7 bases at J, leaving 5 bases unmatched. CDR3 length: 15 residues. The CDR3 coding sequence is TGCGCCAGCAGCGGGCGACTAGCGGGGGGTAATGAGCAGTTCTTC. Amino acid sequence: CASSGRLAGGNEQFF.

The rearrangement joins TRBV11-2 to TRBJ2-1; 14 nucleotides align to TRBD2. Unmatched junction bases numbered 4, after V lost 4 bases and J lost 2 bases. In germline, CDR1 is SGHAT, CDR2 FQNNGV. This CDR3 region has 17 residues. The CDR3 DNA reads TGTGCCAGCAGCTACGAGACTAGCGGGGGGGCCTACAATGAGCAGTTCTTC. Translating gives CASSYETSGGAYNEQFF.

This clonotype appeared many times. The CDR3 coding sequence is TGCAGCGTTGTTGGACAGAACTATGGCTACACCTTC. Translation: CSVVGQNYGYTF. V gene TRBV29-1 combines with J gene TRBJ1-2; possible D gene TRBD1, 6 bases. Germline V gives CDR1 SQVTM, CDR2 ANQGSEA. The CDR3 has 12 residues. Trimming cost V 4 bases and J 2 bases, with 8 bases left between them. Full variable domain (rest looked up from reference TRBV29-1 and TRBJ1-2): SAVISQKPSRDICQRGTSLTIQCQVDSQVTMMFWYRQQPGQSLTLIATANQGSEATYESGFVIDKFPISRPNLTFSTLTVSNMSPEDSSIYLCSVVGQNYGYTFGSGTRLTVV.

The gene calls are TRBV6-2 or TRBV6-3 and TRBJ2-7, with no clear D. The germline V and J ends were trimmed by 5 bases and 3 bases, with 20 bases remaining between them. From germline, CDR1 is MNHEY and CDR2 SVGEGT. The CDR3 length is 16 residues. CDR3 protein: CASSPASRSVLYEQYF. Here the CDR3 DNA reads TGTGCCAGCAGTCCAGCCAGCAGGTCGGTCCTCTACGAGCAGTACTTC.

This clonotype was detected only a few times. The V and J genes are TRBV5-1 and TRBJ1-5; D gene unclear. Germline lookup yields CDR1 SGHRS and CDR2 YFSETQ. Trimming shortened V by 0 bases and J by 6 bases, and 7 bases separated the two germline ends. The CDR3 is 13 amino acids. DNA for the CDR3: TGCGCCAGCAGCTTGGACCGCCCTCAGCCCCAGCATTTT. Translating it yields CASSLDRPQPQHF. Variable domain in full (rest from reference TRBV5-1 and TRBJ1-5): KAGVTQTPRYLIKTRGQQVTLSCSPISGHRSVSWYQQTPGQGLQFLFEYFSETQRNKGNFPGRFSGRQFSNSRSEMNVSTLELGDSALYLCASSLDRPQPQHFGDGTRLSIL.

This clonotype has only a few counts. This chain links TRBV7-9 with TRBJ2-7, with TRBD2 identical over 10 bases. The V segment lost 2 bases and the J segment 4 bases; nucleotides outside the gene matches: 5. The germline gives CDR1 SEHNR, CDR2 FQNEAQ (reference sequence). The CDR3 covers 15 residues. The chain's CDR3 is CASSLPSGSLYEQYF. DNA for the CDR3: TGTGCCAGCAGCTTACCTAGCGGGAGTTTATACGAGCAGTACTTC. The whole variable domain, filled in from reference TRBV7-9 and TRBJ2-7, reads DTGVSQNPRHKITKRGQNVTFRCDPISEHNRLYWYRQTLGQGPEFLTYFQNEAQLEKSRLLSDRFSAERPKGSFSTLEIQRTEQGDSAMYLCASSLPSGSLYEQYFGPGTRLTVT.

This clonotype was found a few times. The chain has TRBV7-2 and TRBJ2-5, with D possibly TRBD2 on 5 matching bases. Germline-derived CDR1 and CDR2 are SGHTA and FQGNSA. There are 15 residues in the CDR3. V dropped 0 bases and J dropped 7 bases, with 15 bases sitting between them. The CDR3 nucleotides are TGTGCCAGCAGCTTAGCGCTAGCAAGTGTCGGGACCCAGTACTTC. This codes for CASSLALASVGTQYF.

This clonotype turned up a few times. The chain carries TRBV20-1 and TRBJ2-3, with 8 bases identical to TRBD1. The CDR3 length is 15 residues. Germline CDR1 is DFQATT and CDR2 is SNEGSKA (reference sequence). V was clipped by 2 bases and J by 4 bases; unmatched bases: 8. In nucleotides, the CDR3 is TGCAGTGCTAGATTGGGGGACAGGTTCTCAGATACGCAGTATTTT. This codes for CSARLGDRFSDTQYF.

This chain's CDR3 is CSAGGLPYEQYF. Here the CDR3 DNA reads TGCAGTGCAGGGGGCCTTCCCTACGAGCAGTACTTC. The chain has TRBV20-1 and TRBJ2-7; 7 nucleotides match TRBD1. With 6 bases clipped from V and 2 bases from J, the junction kept 4 bases outside the gene matches. CDR3 size: 12 residues. Germline V gene sequence: CDR1 DFQATT, CDR2 SNEGSKA (reference sequence).

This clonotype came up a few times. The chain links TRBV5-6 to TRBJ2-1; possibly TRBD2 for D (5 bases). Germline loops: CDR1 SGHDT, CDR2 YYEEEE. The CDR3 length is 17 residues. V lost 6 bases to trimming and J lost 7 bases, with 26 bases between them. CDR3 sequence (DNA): TGTGCCAGCATGGGGTCGGGGAGAGCGAGGGTTGGGAATGAGCAGTTCTTC. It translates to CASMGSGRARVGNEQFF.

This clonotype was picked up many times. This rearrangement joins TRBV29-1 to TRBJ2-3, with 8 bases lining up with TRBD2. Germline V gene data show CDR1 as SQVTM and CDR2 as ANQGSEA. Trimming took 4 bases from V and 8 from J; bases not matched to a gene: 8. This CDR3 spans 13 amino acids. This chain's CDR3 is CSVVREGLGTQYF. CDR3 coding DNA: TGCAGCGTTGTCCGGGAGGGCCTCGGTACGCAGTATTTT.

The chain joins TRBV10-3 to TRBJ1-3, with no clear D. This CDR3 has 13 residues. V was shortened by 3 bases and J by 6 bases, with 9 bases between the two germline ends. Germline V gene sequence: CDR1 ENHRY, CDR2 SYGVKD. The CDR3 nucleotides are TGTGCCATCAGTGATCGTGTCGTAAACACCATATATTTT. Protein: CAISDRVVNTIYF.

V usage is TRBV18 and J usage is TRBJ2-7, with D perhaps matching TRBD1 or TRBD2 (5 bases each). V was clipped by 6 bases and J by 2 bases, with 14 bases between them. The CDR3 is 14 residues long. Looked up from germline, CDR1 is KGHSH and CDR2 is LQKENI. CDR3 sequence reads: CASSHRDGTYEQYF. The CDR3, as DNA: TGTGCCAGCTCGCACCGGGACGGGACCTACGAGCAGTACTTC.

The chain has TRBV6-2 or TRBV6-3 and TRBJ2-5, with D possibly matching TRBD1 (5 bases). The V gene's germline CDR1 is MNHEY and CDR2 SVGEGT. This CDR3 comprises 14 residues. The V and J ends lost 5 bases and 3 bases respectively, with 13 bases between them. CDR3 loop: CASSQLGAEETQYF. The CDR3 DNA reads TGTGCCAGCAGTCAACTTGGGGCAGAAGAGACCCAGTACTTC.